This T cell receptor (beta chain) is from a study of T cell repertoires in cytomegalovirus infection. Points from the study as a whole: Of the TCR beta families, the public ones yielded a cumulative frequency that identified carriers of CMV plus the relevant HLA. Dominating the ex vivo response were TCR beta clonotypes that were CMV-specific and HLA-C-restricted.

As for this clonotype: Its antigen is not identified.

TCRdb re-called the reads with MiXCR, one entry per CDR3 protein. The repertoire has under 850,000 distinct CDR3 sequences, approximately 33% of them found once; the top ten carry 18%. Trimming at V came to 1 base and at J to 7 bases, leaving 8 bases not matched to a gene. This CDR3 has 16 amino acids. CDR1 is SGHTA and CDR2 is FQGNSA in the germline V gene. The TCR comes from a human donor in good health (CMV status not recorded). Some clones in this sample may be carry-over from other donors' samples. The sample in question was cultured PBMCs, obtained from culture after CMV antigen stimulation. J is TRBJ2-4 and V is TRBV7-2; 9 positions match TRBD1. CDR3 DNA: TGTGCCAGCAGCTTAGGTCGACAGGGGGTACTCAACATTCAGTACTTC. Encoded protein: CASSLGRQGVLNIQYF.